Described below is a single T cell receptor (beta chain) sequence and its context. Its antigen is currently not known. Per-base qualities were not stored, and no clone one base away is much larger. The roughly 42 donors, aged about 6 to 95 years, were systemically healthy Caucasian individuals from Russia. Roughly 9 milliliters of peripheral blood were drawn from each donor into EDTA-treated Vacutainer tubes. Ficoll-Paque density-gradient centrifugation was used to isolate PBMCs, with at least 6 million per sample. Total RNA was extracted from PBMCs with Trizol reagent, with at least 5.5 micrograms obtained per sample. For every donor, flow cytometry on a PBMC aliquot measured the percentage of naive CD45RAhigh/CD27high T cells. The data stem from a study of blood T cells in healthy people across ages (dated by TCRdb to between 2014 and 2016). For context, the study as a whole: Template switching captured roughly one uniquely barcoded TCR beta cDNA molecule per two T cells in model experiments. To track age-related changes in TCR beta repertoire diversity, the study relied on deep sequencing normalized with unique cDNA molecular identifiers. The donors were split into four age groups: young (average about 16 years), middle-aged (about 40), aged (roughly 65) and long-lived (roughly 80). To avoid experimental bias, donors of different ages were spread randomly across the sequencing lanes. The study analyzed two additional independent replicas of 1 million unique cDNA reads from the same blood draw for two donors, one aged 18 to 29 and one aged 80 or older. What the work shows at the level of the full study, not this receptor alone: Compared with the aged group, more naive CD4+ T cells, fewer expanded clones and increased TCR diversity were shown by the long-lived group, suggesting age selection. Conclusive comparison of naive and antigen-experienced compartments was prevented by the profiling of bulk unsorted PBMCs. The CMV infection status of donors was not known, potentially confounding age-related changes in expanded clonotypes. The percentage of naive T cells measured by flow cytometry correlated strongly with observed TCR beta diversity. Observed TCR beta diversity per million T cells fell roughly linearly with age, and a significant reduction was already apparent by age roughly 41. Total diversity estimates from one million sequenced T cells were considered lower bounds and underestimates.

V is shortened by 3 bases, J by 4 bases, and the region joining them spans 10 bases. CDR1 and CDR2, per the germline V gene, are SGDLS and YYNGEE. Taken from cysteine to phenylalanine, the CDR3 has 13 residues. Only the CDR3 DNA stays, 39 bases, in frame from base 1. Receptors were amplified or captured by 5' RACE. The instrument given in TCRdb is Illumina HiSeq 2500. A second PCR of roughly 7 to 12 cycles was run with a J-beta primer mix and a sample-barcoded 5' primer. A unique molecular identifier was introduced onto each TCR beta cDNA molecule by a template-switch 5' adaptor carrying 12 random nucleotides. At least 3 million CDR3-containing paired-end reads were obtained from each sample. The Mint cDNA synthesis kit, primed by a TRBC-specific oligonucleotide, was used to synthesize first-strand cDNA from all RNA. Following uracil-DNA glycosylase treatment, a first 18-cycle PCR with universal primers M1SS and BC2_uni_R was performed on all cDNA. Turning to the authors' computational methods: For normalization, 1 million high-quality reads, each with a distinct molecular identifier, were randomly selected from each sample. Instead of being binned into consensus sequences, reads that shared molecular identifiers were thrown out. MiTCR, set to a Q25 quality threshold and the strictest error-elimination algorithm, was used for CDR3 identification, clonotype clustering and error correction. A nonparametric unseen species model with Euler transformation was used to estimate lower-bound total TCR beta diversity. The public reads were reprocessed in TCRdb via fastp at Q25 and MiXCR, keeping in-frame beta chains. Merged by CDR3 protein, the rows form single entries marked with the most common genes and DNA. The V and J calls follow TCRdb's processing rather than the paper's. This sample holds roughly 900,000 distinct CDR3 sequences; around 48% were observed only once. The ten largest clones take up 13% of the sample.

Input material: blood. The clonotype was recovered from a man aged 25-45 years in good health. The chain employs TRBV9 and TRBJ1-2, with an unclear D gene assignment. The CDR3 region: CASSGSETYGYTF. The sequenced DNA: TGTGCCAGCAGCGGGTCGGAAACCTATGGCTACACCTTC.